Detailed here is one T cell receptor (beta chain). The target of this receptor is not known. No base-level quality is on record; no much larger clone is a single base apart. Based on the germline V gene (reference sequence), the CDR1 and CDR2 sequences are LNHDA and SQIVND. The CDR3 runs 12 residues from the cysteine to the phenylalanine. Solely the CDR3 DNA is kept, with 36 bases framed from the first base. The trim is 8 bases for V and 10 bases for J, with a gap of 15 bases between the germline ends. This sample is drawn from a study of blood T cell repertoires in COVID-19 (dated by TCRdb to 2018 to 2020). Background on the whole study: Samples covering the acute and convalescent phases of COVID-19 were provided by collaborators in the United States, Italy and Spain. The material from the prospective study consisted of cDNA or gDNA derived from T cells, B-cell-depleted T cells, or PBMCs. Subjects who had been exposed to COVID-19, were actively infected with it, or had recovered from it provided the deeply sampled blood TCRbeta repertoires that made up the dataset. The repertoires were released in a freely available public database intended as a resource for research on the immune response to SARS-CoV-2. Samples were obtained from the ongoing ImmuneRACE study (first 160 participants) and from 1,254 subjects provided by 6 global collaborators. The sample metadata nearly always contained a de-identified subject ID, COVID-19 status, age in years and sex. Where available, HLA class I and class II types were taken from metadata supplied by the sample provider and were not determined by assay-based typing. Study-wide findings and limitations: The quantity of clinical and demographic metadata differed by source and by participant and was supplied without curation.

The immunoSEQ Assay, a bias-controlled multiplex PCR, was used to amplify TCRbeta CDR3 regions from genomic DNA. The authors' pipeline ran thus. Within the assay, amplification of reference gene primers was used to estimate how many nucleated cells each sample contained. To quantify the absolute abundance of each unique TCRbeta CDR3 rearrangement, sequence reads were collapsed and filtered. For each sample, productive Simpson clonality was calculated by taking the square root of Simpson's diversity index across productive rearrangements. What TCRdb holds here is the immuneACCESS table cut down to in-frame rearrangements. Part of the clones is not present; checked against another copy, under half of the missing clones reflect an unresolved V gene, and the others are unexplained. That table gives V, J and clone size, and the DNA gave D and trimming. This sample gives fewer than 15,000 clones in total; roughly 93% of them show up just once. The ten largest clones represent approximately 14% of the sample.

Whole blood was collected in K2EDTA tubes by collaborating institutions according to the institutions' own protocols. For TCRbeta analysis, collaborators shipped samples in one of three forms: frozen whole blood, isolated PBMCs, or DNA extracted from either of those sample types. The clonotype was recovered from a human donor in a cohort sampled during active COVID-19. The sequenced material came from peripheral blood. The rearrangement combines TRBV19 with TRBJ2-1; TRBD2 is a weak D gene call, 6 bases matching. The bases read TGTGCCAGTGGACACCCACGGGGGGAGCAGTTCTTC. This yields the protein CASGHPRGEQFF.